The present T cell receptor (beta chain) was sequenced within a study of post-analysis software for immune sequencing data. Overall study findings and caveats: With TRBV5-6, TRBV5-1 and TRBV20-1 included, 4 to 6 TRBV segments were more frequent in patients than in controls. Normalized Chao1 diversity in multiple sclerosis patients fell significantly below that of controls.

A word on this clonotype: Its antigen is unidentified.

V lost 3 bases and J 3 bases, leaving 14 bases between the germline ends. Germline CDR1 DFQATT, CDR2 SNEGSKA (reference sequence). The CDR3 loop spans 15 amino acids. TCR beta libraries were prepared from cDNA with unique molecular identifiers. Roughly 500,000 cDNA molecules came from about 1 to 10 million T cells. TCRdb analysed the PCR reads with MiXCR anew, one entry per CDR3 protein. The data contain 740,000 or so distinct CDR3 sequences, under 70% of them singletons. The receptor was derived from a girl between 5 and 17 years old with multiple sclerosis. Material: blood. V and J are TRBV20-1 and TRBJ1-4; no clear D gene. The CDR3 region is CSASGSREANEKLFF. CDR3 DNA sequence: TGCAGTGCTAGCGGCAGTCGGGAGGCTAATGAAAAACTGTTTTTT.